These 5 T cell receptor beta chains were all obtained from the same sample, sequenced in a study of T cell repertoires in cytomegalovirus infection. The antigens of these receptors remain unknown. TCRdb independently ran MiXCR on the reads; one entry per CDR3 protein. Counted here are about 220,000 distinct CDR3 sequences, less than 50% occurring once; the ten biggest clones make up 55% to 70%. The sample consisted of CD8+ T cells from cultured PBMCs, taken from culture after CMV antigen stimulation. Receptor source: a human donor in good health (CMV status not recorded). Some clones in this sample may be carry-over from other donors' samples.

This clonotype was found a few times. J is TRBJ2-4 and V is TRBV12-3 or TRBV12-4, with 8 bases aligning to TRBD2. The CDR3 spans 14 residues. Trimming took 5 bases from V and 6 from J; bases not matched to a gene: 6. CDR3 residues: CASSTGTRLNIQYF. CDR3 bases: TGTGCCAGCAGTACCGGGACTAGGTTAAACATTCAGTACTTC.

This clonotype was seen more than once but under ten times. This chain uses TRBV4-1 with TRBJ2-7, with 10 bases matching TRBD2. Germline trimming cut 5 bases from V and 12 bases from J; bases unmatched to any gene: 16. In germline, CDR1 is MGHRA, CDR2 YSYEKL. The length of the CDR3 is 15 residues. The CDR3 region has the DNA TGCGCCAGCAGCGGTTCCTCTAGCGGGGGCTACGAGACGTACTTC. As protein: CASSGSSSGGYETYF.

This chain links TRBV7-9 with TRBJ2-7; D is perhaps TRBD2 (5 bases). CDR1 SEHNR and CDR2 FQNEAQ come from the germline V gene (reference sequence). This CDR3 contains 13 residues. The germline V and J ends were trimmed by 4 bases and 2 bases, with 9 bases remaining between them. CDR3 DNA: TGTGCCAGCAGCTCAGCGCGGGCCTACGAGCAGTACTTC. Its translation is CASSSARAYEQYF.

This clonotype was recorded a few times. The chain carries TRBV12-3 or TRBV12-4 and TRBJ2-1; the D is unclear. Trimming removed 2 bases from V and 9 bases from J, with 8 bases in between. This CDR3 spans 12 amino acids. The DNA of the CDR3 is TGTGCCAGCAGTTTATCCCTGGCTGAGCAGTTCTTC. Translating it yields CASSLSLAEQFF.

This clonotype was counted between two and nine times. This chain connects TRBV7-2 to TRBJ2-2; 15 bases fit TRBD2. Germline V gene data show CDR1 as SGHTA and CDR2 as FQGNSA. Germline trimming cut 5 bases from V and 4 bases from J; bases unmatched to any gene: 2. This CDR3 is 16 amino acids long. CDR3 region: CASSRGLAGGTGELFF. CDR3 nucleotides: TGTGCCAGCAGCCGGGGACTAGCGGGGGGCACCGGGGAGCTGTTTTTT.